The present TCR beta chain was sequenced within a study of T cell responses to AZD1222 COVID-19 vaccine (dated by TCRdb to the early 2020s). Regarding the study in general: AZD1222 recipients whose second dose came at about 4 weeks and those whose second dose came at about 12 weeks were combined into one group, since spike-specific TCR depth and breadth did not differ between the two schedules. TCR sequencing covered more than 230 trial participants: 207 given two doses of AZD1222 and around 26 given two doses of MenACWY control vaccine. Trial participants were enrolled into age subgroups of 18-55, 56-69 and 70-plus years, which contained 148, 28 and 57 TCR-sequenced participants, respectively. Results and caveats for the whole study, not just this receptor: Spike-specific TCR breadth and depth rose significantly after two AZD1222 doses compared with day 0 and with MenACWY recipients. The 56-69-year group was small, and its depth increase did not reach significance, likely because of low power. The whole spike protein was spanned by vaccine-associated CD4 TCRs, and dominant responses were seen in regions 160-218 and 743-854. Participants were mostly white British, with more females than males. The authors suggested clonal diversity may have been underestimated. Because no day 14 peak-response samples were available, the repertoires could be characterized only after the peak T cell response. Conclusions about previously exposed vaccinees were limited because only 6 or 7 AZD1222 recipients were SARS-CoV-2 seropositive at baseline. Nearly half of unique spike-specific TCRs reportedly recognized epitopes outside regions mutated in the B.1.351 and B.1.1.7 variants.

The CDR3 regions of human TCRbeta chains were analyzed by immunosequencing. The authors processed their data as follows. Repertoire TCRs were checked for matches against a reference library of SARS-CoV-2-specific TCRs that had been generated using the MIRA antigen-specificity platform. Breadth was defined as the fraction of unique TCRs that were SARS-CoV-2-associated. Depth was defined as the fraction of total T cells that were SARS-CoV-2-associated. Using the MIRA data, each spike-specific TCR was mapped to the spike region that the TCR reacts to and placed in a CD4 or CD8 class. Log10-transformed breadth and depth values were compared by one-way ANOVA with Sidak's multiple comparisons tests. In its TCRdb copy, this immuneACCESS table keeps in-frame sequences only and misses some clones. Where compared with another copy, unresolved V genes explain less than half of these, and the others have no known cause. For V, J and clone size, that table is used; D and trimming come from the DNA. The sample table holds around 100,000 clones, of which 75% to 90% were seen once. The ten largest clones represent roughly 20% of the sample.

As to this clone: Its antigen is unknown. Nothing much larger sits one base from this clone, and base qualities are not available.

In the paper's terms, the time point label means: baseline before first vaccination. Samples from vaccinated people were obtained from the UK trials COV001 and COV002, which included a single-blind randomized controlled phase 2/3 trial of AZD1222 (ChAdOx1 nCoV-19) in healthy adults. For TCRbeta chain sequencing, PBMC samples were collected from trial participants at day 0 and at day 28 after the second dose. From cysteine to phenylalanine, the CDR3 is 10 amino acids long. Only the CDR3 region is kept as DNA, spanning 30 bases read in frame from base 1. The trim is 2 bases for V and 7 bases for J, with a gap of 3 bases between the germline ends. As encoded in the germline V gene (reference sequence), CDR1 is GTSNPN while CDR2 is SVGIG.

The TCR comes from an adult in good health. The specimen was peripheral blood, collected on day 0 of AZD1222 vaccination. The sequence joins TRBV30 to TRBJ2-1; a confident D gene designation cannot be given. The CDR3 in this case is CAWSRNEQFF. Read as DNA, the sequence is TGTGCCTGGAGTCGAAATGAGCAGTTCTTC.